The sequence of this T cell receptor (beta chain) was determined in a study of cytomegalovirus exposure and HLA in healthy donors. Study-wide results and limits: In a later analysis, CMV-associated beta chains were mostly HLA-associated, it appeared. It was fewer than 200 TCR beta chains that were listed as cytomegalovirus-associated.

In the case of this clone: The antigen is not known. An end of the junction does not agree with germline; a read error may underlie this.

Primers included in the PCR were 60 Vbeta and 13 Jbeta primers. Some clones are missing from TCRdb's copy, which holds only in-frame ones; the method was immunoSEQ multiplex PCR. The sample lists about 280,000 clones, roughly 90% occurring once. The sequence derives from a woman between 18 and 29 years old in good health and CMV-seronegative. The sequencing sample was made of PBMCs.

The chain's CDR3 is CSSSSLRGYEQYF. The CDR3 DNA sequence: TGTTCCAGCAGCTCACTCCGCGGTTACGAGCAGTACTTC. The chain links TRBV7-9 to TRBJ2-7; D remains unclear. The germline CDR1 and CDR2 sequences are SEHNR and FQNEAQ (reference sequence). This CDR3 has 13 residues. Full variable domain (outside the CDR3, taken from reference TRBV7-9 and TRBJ2-7): DTGVSQNPRHKITKRGQNVTFRCDPISEHNRLYWYRQTLGQGPEFLTYFQNEAQLEKSRLLSDRFSAERPKGSFSTLEIQRTEQGDSAMYLCSSSSLRGYEQYFGPGTRLTVT.